This TCR beta chain was captured by sequencing in a study of CD8+ T cells in alopecia areata (dated by TCRdb to the late 2010s). For the study in its entirety: The treated patients took part in an open-label pilot trial in which moderate-to-severe alopecia areata was treated with oral tofacitinib at 5 to 10 mg twice daily. Tofacitinib was given for 6 to 18 months, followed by 6 months of follow-up off drug to assess delayed response and recurrence. To study T cell clonal expansion in alopecia areata, the researchers applied high-throughput TCRbeta sequencing to both the C3H/HeJ mouse model and human patients. On the human side, TCRbeta sequencing was run on scalp tissue and on sorted CD4+ and CD8+ peripheral blood T cells from healthy controls and from alopecia areata patients with either patchy or totalis/universalis disease. Patients on tofacitinib were biopsied at baseline and after 4 and 24 weeks of treatment, and several of the patients also had a later scalp biopsy. Scalp clonality was compared across normal scalp (n=4), patchy alopecia areata scalp (n=8), and alopecia totalis/universalis scalp (n=8). RNA was extracted with the PAXgene miRNA kit for fixed scalp, the miRNeasy kit for PBMCs, and the RNeasy kit for mouse skin. Amplification of TCRbeta CDR3 regions was done by immunoSEQ multiplex PCR using 35 Vbeta forward primers and 13 Jbeta reverse primers.

Study-wide findings and limitations: Compared with normal scalp, lesional scalp, particularly in alopecia totalis/universalis, had higher clonality and more expanded CD8+ clones, which suggests antigenic drive. Scalp TCR repertoire analysis is complicated because resident alphabeta T cells in normal human skin are also sequenced, whereas mouse skin is dominated by gammadelta T cells. Shared TCR sequences between patients were less evident than in mice, which may be partly attributable to HLA diversity in the patient population.

Note on this clone: Its recognized antigen is unknown. Base qualities are not recorded, but no much larger clone differs from it by a single base.

The intended sense of this specimen's time point label: baseline before oral tofacitinib. Peripheral blood and lesional scalp punch biopsies were obtained from patients with alopecia areata. PBMCs were isolated by density centrifugation and stained for CD3, CD4 and CD8, and CD4+ and CD8+ T cells were sorted on a FACSAria. The protocol used for the library was the immunoSEQ multiplex PCR assay. To provide template for TCR sequencing, every sample had RNA extracted and reverse transcribed into cDNA. First-strand cDNA was synthesized using SuperScript III with a 2:1 mix of oligo-dT and random hexamers. A synthetic immune receptor repertoire was used to assess amplification bias, and residual bias was removed computationally. In the original analysis: Raw reads were preprocessed to remove errors, and CDR3 was defined according to IMGT conventions as the region from the conserved cysteine to phenylalanine. Clonality was computed as 1 minus the Shannon entropy, with the entropy normalized by log2 of the number of productive unique TCRs. CD4 or CD8 identity of scalp clones was inferred by cross-referencing scalp TCRbeta sequences with sorted blood CD4 and CD8 repertoires. TCRdb took this table from immuneACCESS and kept in-frame rearrangements with V and J called. Such tables lack part of the clones; where checked against another copy, unresolved V genes explain under half of the gap, and the rest is unexplained. V, J and clone size are taken as reported in that table, and D and trimming were inferred from the DNA itself. For this sample there are 45,000 to 70,000 clones; 96% appear just once. The top ten clones comprise around a quarter of the sample.

Sequenced material: CD8+ T cells sorted from blood, taken at week 0. The origin of this receptor is a human donor with alopecia areata.

The nucleotide sequence reads TGTGCCTGGGGGACCGAAAGTGGAGATACGCAGTATTTT. This sequence encodes CAWGTESGDTQYF. Recombination joined TRBV7-9 with TRBJ2-3; the D gene is perhaps TRBD1 or TRBD2, as each covers 5 bases. CDR1 SEHNR and CDR2 FQNEAQ were looked up in the germline V gene (reference sequence). The CDR3 goes from the cysteine to the phenylalanine over 13 residues. Only the CDR3 DNA stays, 39 bases, in frame from base 1. V is shortened by 11 bases, J by 5 bases, and the region joining them spans 17 bases.